These 21 T cell receptor beta chains were all obtained from the same sample, sequenced in a study of response to subunit inactivated influenza vaccine. TCRdb analysed the RT-PCR reads with MiXCR anew, one entry per CDR3 protein. The table records roughly 700,000 distinct CDR3 sequences, approximately 15% of them present only once. This sample comprised PBMCs from blood, obtained approximately 15 days before vaccination. All receptors derive from a man aged 50 or older who received an inactivated influenza vaccine.

The V gene is TRBV20-1, the J gene TRBJ2-5, with a weak D call TRBD2 (6 bases). The germline gives CDR1 DFQATT, CDR2 SNEGSKA (reference sequence). Trimming cost V 4 bases and J 4 bases, with 16 bases left between them. The CDR3 runs to 14 residues. CDR3 in amino acids: CSATGTGEAETQYF. CDR3 DNA sequence: TGCAGTGCTACGGGGACTGGGGAGGCAGAGACCCAGTACTTC.

There are a few counts of this clonotype. J is TRBJ2-6 and V is TRBV5-1; D is unresolved. The CDR3 is 16 residues long. Germline lookup yields CDR1 SGHRS and CDR2 YFSETQ. The V end was cut by 2 bases, the J end by 0 bases, with 9 bases between. The CDR3 bases are TGCGCCAGCAGCTTTATGATAGCCTCTGGGGCCAACGTCCTGACTTTC. Protein product: CASSFMIASGANVLTF.

This clonotype was seen many times. This rearrangement joins TRBV12-3 or TRBV12-4 to TRBJ2-7; 8 bases are a match to TRBD1. This CDR3 comprises 15 residues. V lost 1 base to trimming and J lost 5 bases; unmatched junction nucleotides: 7. The CDR3 DNA reads as TGTGCCAGCAGTTTAGGTTGGCAGGGGGCCCACGAGCAGTACTTC. Its translation: CASSLGWQGAHEQYF.

The chain uses TRBV28 and TRBJ2-3, with D possibly TRBD1 on 6 matching bases. Trimming took off 4 bases at V and 0 bases at J, with 20 bases between the two ends. Germline V gene lookup returns CDR1 MDHEN and CDR2 SYDVKM. The CDR3 runs to 18 residues. The DNA of the CDR3 is TGTGCCAGCAGTTCCTTCCTACCAGACAGGCTCAGCACAGATACGCAGTATTTT. Translation gives CASSSFLPDRLSTDTQYF. Complete variable domain (other parts from reference TRBV28 and TRBJ2-3): DVKVTQSSRYLVKRTGEKVFLECVQDMDHENMFWYRQDPGLGLRLIYFSYDVKMKEKGDIPEGYSVSREKKERFSLILESASTNQTSMYLCASSSFLPDRLSTDTQYFGPGTRLTVL.

This clonotype came up many times. This chain links TRBV15 with TRBJ2-3; TRBD1 is a possible D gene (6 bases). The V and J ends lost 5 bases and 3 bases respectively, with 9 bases between them. Germline CDR1 is LNHNV and CDR2 is YYDKDF (reference sequence). This CDR3 has 13 amino acids. The CDR3 sequence: CATSRDRTDTQYF. For the CDR3, the DNA is TGTGCCACCAGCCGCGACAGGACAGATACGCAGTATTTT.

The V call is TRBV4-3, the J call TRBJ1-5; no reliable D call. Germline CDR1 and CDR2: LGHNA and YSLEER. V lost 0 bases and J lost 6, with 9 bases in between. CDR3 length equals 14 residues. The chain's CDR3 is CASSQDPASQPQHF. CDR3 nucleotides: TGCGCCAGCAGCCAAGATCCGGCGTCTCAGCCCCAGCATTTT.

The chain couples TRBV5-1 to TRBJ2-2; 7 nucleotides align to TRBD2. The CDR3 covers 16 residues. After removal of 4 bases from V and 0 bases from J, the junction contained 6 bases not matched to a gene. CDR1 is SGHRS, CDR2 YFSETQ, per germline. For the CDR3, the DNA is TGCGCCAGCAGCCTGAGACTAGCCCCGAACACCGGGGAGCTGTTTTTT. Protein sequence: CASSLRLAPNTGELFF.

This chain connects TRBV7-8 to TRBJ2-5, with TRBD2 identical over 16 bases. V lost 5 bases and J lost 4; bases outside the gene matches: 7. The CDR3 is 17 residues long. The germline CDR1 and CDR2 sequences are SGHVS and FQNEAQ. CDR3 sequence reads: CASSPGTSGGARETQYF. CDR3 DNA sequence: TGTGCCAGCAGCCCGGGGACTAGCGGGGGGGCCAGAGAGACCCAGTACTTC.

In this sample, this clonotype turned up a few times. The chain employs TRBV12-3 or TRBV12-4 and TRBJ2-3; D gene unclear. The CDR3 totals 15 residues. Trimming took off 2 bases at V and 2 bases at J, with 11 bases between the two ends. The CDR3 DNA is TGTGCCAGCAGTTTATTACAGTCTTCCACAGATACGCAGTATTTT. Its protein product is CASSLLQSSTDTQYF.

This rearrangement joins TRBV12-3 or TRBV12-4 to TRBJ2-7; D is possibly TRBD1 (6 bases). The V and J ends lost 5 bases and 6 bases respectively, with 17 bases between them. The CDR3 extends over 14 amino acids. The CDR3 region has the DNA TGTGCCAGCAGTCCCAACCGGGACAACTCCGAGCAGTACTTC. Encoded protein: CASSPNRDNSEQYF.

This clonotype was counted only a few times. V gene TRBV29-1 combines with J gene TRBJ2-1; 8 bases are shared with TRBD2. CDR1 is SQVTM, CDR2 ANQGSEA, per germline. Germline trimming cut 5 bases from V and 1 base from J; bases unmatched to any gene: 10. The CDR3 consists of 16 residues. CDR3 residues: CSVTGTRFLSYNEQFF. The CDR3 nucleotides are TGCAGCGTTACCGGGACTAGGTTTTTATCCTACAATGAGCAGTTCTTC.

In its sample, this clonotype was seen a few times. This sequence joins TRBV4-2 and TRBJ2-3; the match to TRBD2 covers 10 bases. Germline CDR1 is LGHNA and CDR2 is YNFKEQ. After removal of 1 base from V and 2 bases from J, the junction contained 9 bases not matched to a gene. This CDR3 contains 18 residues. Written as DNA, the CDR3 is TGTGCCAGCAGCCAAGTCACCCTAGCGGGGGTTTCCACAGATACGCAGTATTTT. This encodes CASSQVTLAGVSTDTQYF.

Only a few counts were recorded for this clonotype. The chain employs TRBV28 and TRBJ1-5; D not resolved. Germline lookup yields CDR1 MDHEN and CDR2 SYDVKM. CDR3 length equals 13 residues. V lost 7 bases, J lost 0 bases, and 7 bases lay in between. The DNA for the CDR3 is TGTGCCAGCACCTTGTATAGCAATCAGCCCCAGCATTTT. It yields the protein CASTLYSNQPQHF. Full variable domain (outside the CDR3, taken from reference TRBV28 and TRBJ1-5): DVKVTQSSRYLVKRTGEKVFLECVQDMDHENMFWYRQDPGLGLRLIYFSYDVKMKEKGDIPEGYSVSREKKERFSLILESASTNQTSMYLCASTLYSNQPQHFGDGTRLSIL.

This clonotype showed up just once. V and J are TRBV18 and TRBJ2-3; D unresolved. This CDR3 has 14 amino acids. The germline V and J ends were trimmed by 0 bases and 5 bases, with 9 bases remaining between them. Germline CDR1 and CDR2: KGHSH and LQKENI. The CDR3 DNA is TGTGCCAGCTCACCACCGTGGTCGGGAGATACGCAGTATTTT. Protein: CASSPPWSGDTQYF.

This clonotype has just a few counts. The chain has TRBV20-1 and TRBJ1-5; D is uncertain. The V and J ends lost 7 bases and 2 bases respectively, with 12 bases between them. Looked up from germline, CDR1 is DFQATT and CDR2 is SNEGSKA (reference sequence). The CDR3 has 13 amino acids. The CDR3 DNA reads as TGCAGTGTGTGGAATCGGGGCAATCAGCCCCAGCATTTT. Its translation is CSVWNRGNQPQHF.

Comment on this clonotype: A read error may produce the germline difference seen at one junction end. The gene calls are TRBV3-1 and TRBJ1-4, with TRBD1 matching over 7 bases. Per the germline V gene, CDR1 is LGHDT and CDR2 is YNNKEL (reference sequence). This CDR3 has 15 amino acids. CDR3 protein: CASSQATGTNVKLFF. CDR3 nucleotides: TGTGCCAGCAGTCAAGCGACAGGGACTAATGTAAAACTGTTTTTT. The variable domain in full, with the rest retrieved from reference TRBV3-1 and TRBJ1-4, is DTAVSQTPKYLVTQMGNDKSIKCEQNLGHDTMYWYKQDSKKFLKIMFSYNNKELIINETVPNRFSPKSPDKAHLNLHINSLELGDSAVYFCASSQATGTNVKLFFGSGTQLSVL.

This clonotype has a handful of counts. This chain links TRBV18 with TRBJ2-1; D gene uncertain. Trimming removed 1 base at V and 0 bases at J, with 7 bases between. CDR3 length equals 15 residues. Germline V CDR1 and CDR2: KGHSH, LQKENI. CDR3 region: CASSPQSGSYNEQFF. CDR3 nucleotide sequence: TGTGCCAGCTCACCACAATCAGGCTCCTACAATGAGCAGTTCTTC.

The chain combines TRBV4-1 with TRBJ2-7, with D unresolved. The germline gives CDR1 MGHRA, CDR2 YSYEKL. The CDR3 sequence is 13 residues long. V lost 0 bases, J lost 6 bases, and 9 bases lay in between. The CDR3 DNA is TGCGCCAGCAGCCAAGAAGAAGGGTTCGAGCAGTACTTC. Translated: CASSQEEGFEQYF.

This clonotype was observed at least ten times. This chain connects TRBV27 to TRBJ2-7, with D unresolved. Trimming left V 8 bases short and J 3 bases short, with 5 bases between. This CDR3 spans 10 amino acids. Germline CDR1 and CDR2: MNHEY and SMNVEV (reference sequence). In nucleotides, the CDR3 is TGTGCCAGCGGTCTCTACGAGCAGTACTTC. As protein: CASGLYEQYF.

This clonotype was seen a handful of times. The V gene is TRBV4-3, the J gene TRBJ1-1; D uncertain. CDR1 and CDR2 (germline): LGHNA, YSLEER. V lost 0 bases to trimming and J lost 4 bases, with 12 bases between them. CDR3 length equals 15 residues. This CDR3 is CASSQDSIGGTEAFF. The CDR3 DNA reads as TGCGCCAGCAGCCAAGATTCGATTGGAGGCACTGAAGCTTTCTTT.

Here the CDR3 reads CSARDKGTGHDEQYF. CDR3 bases: TGCAGTGCTAGAGATAAGGGGACAGGACATGACGAGCAGTACTTC. The rearrangement uses TRBV20-1 and TRBJ2-7, with 8 nucleotides matching TRBD1. Germline loops: CDR1 DFQATT, CDR2 SNEGSKA (reference sequence). The junction had 9 bases not matched to a gene; V was cut back by 0 bases and J by 5 bases. The CDR3 has 15 residues.